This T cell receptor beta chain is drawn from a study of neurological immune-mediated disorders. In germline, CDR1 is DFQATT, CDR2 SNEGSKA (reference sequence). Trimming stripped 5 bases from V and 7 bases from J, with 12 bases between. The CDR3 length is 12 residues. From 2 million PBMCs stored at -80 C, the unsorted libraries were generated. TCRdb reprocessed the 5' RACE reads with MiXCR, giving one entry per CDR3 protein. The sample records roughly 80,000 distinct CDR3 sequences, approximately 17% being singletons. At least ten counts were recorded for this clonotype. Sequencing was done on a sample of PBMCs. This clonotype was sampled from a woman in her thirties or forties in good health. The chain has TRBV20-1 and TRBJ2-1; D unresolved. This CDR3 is CSAPGPYNEQFF. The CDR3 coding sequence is TGCAGTGCTCCAGGACCTTATAATGAGCAGTTCTTC.